Following are 19 T cell receptor beta chains from one sample sequenced in a study of CD8 T cells in ankylosing spondylitis (dated by TCRdb to 2016 to 2017). The library was produced with 5' RACE. Sequencing was carried out with an Illumina HiSeq 2500. TCRdb handled the public reads itself, with Q25 trimming in fastp and clone calling in MiXCR, and kept productive beta chains. When rows share a CDR3 protein, they turn into one entry using the most common DNA and genes. The sample profile shows 200,000 to 250,000 distinct CDR3 sequences; under 12% of them were found once. Of the sample, approximately 20% falls within the top ten clones. Sequenced input: blood, either unsorted or a sorted T cell fraction (not recorded which). These receptors all stem from a male donor with ankylosing spondylitis or in good health (not recorded which).

A few counts support this clonotype. J is TRBJ2-1 and V is TRBV18; unclear D gene. The V gene lost 2 bases and the J gene lost 5 bases, with 22 bases spanning the gap. The CDR3 spans 18 residues. Germline CDR1 KGHSH, CDR2 LQKENI. In DNA form, the CDR3 reads TGTGCCAGCTCACCAAATGGTATGGAAAAGGCTACAGACAATGAGCAGTTCTTC. Its protein product is CASSPNGMEKATDNEQFF.

This clonotype was found once. This rearrangement joins TRBV12-3 or TRBV12-4 to TRBJ2-3, with 8 nucleotides matching TRBD2. The CDR3 extends over 14 amino acids. Losses at the gene ends were 6 bases for V and 4 bases for J; bases not matched to a gene: 6. The CDR3 protein is CASRTGGAPDTQYF. The CDR3, as DNA: TGTGCCAGCAGGACCGGGGGGGCCCCAGATACGCAGTATTTT.

The CDR3 DNA reads as TGTGCCAGCAGTTTTCGTTTCCCTGACAGCCGCAATCAGCCCCAGCATTTT. Translation: CASSFRFPDSRNQPQHF. This sequence joins TRBV28 and TRBJ1-5; D is perhaps TRBD1 (5 bases). V lost 3 bases to trimming and J lost 2 bases, with 17 bases between them. The CDR3 extends over 17 amino acids. Germline assignment: CDR1 MDHEN and CDR2 SYDVKM.

There are a few counts of this clonotype. The chain employs TRBV5-5 and TRBJ2-1; TRBD2 matches 9 bases. Trimming took 0 bases from V and 3 from J; bases not matched to a gene: 1. Germline V CDR1 and CDR2: SGHKS, YYEKEE (reference sequence). CDR3 length: 15 residues. This CDR3 is CASSLASGVYNEQFF. The CDR3 DNA reads as TGTGCCAGCAGCTTGGCTAGCGGGGTCTACAATGAGCAGTTCTTC. Looking up the rest from reference TRBV5-5 and TRBJ2-1 gives the full variable domain: DAGVTQSPTHLIKTRGQQVTLRCSPISGHKSVSWYQQVLGQGPQFIFQYYEKEERGRGNFPDRFSARQFPNYSSELNVNALLLGDSALYLCASSLASGVYNEQFFGPGTRLTVL.

The CDR3 protein is CASSLGFAEGVDLSNEQFF. The CDR3 DNA follows: TGCGCCAGCAGCTTGGGTTTCGCTGAAGGGGTCGACTTAAGCAATGAGCAGTTCTTC. V and J are TRBV5-1 and TRBJ2-1, with D maybe TRBD1 (5 bases). This CDR3 is 19 amino acids long. Germline lookup yields CDR1 SGHRS and CDR2 YFSETQ. Deletions cut 0 bases from V and 6 bases from J, with 25 bases between.

This clonotype was observed many times. This chain joins TRBV20-1 and TRBJ2-5, with TRBD2 as a possible D gene (7 bases). The CDR3 totals 14 residues. Trimming shortened V by 3 bases and J by 1 base, and 12 bases separated the two germline ends. In germline, CDR1 is DFQATT, CDR2 SNEGSKA (reference sequence). The CDR3 spells CSASGGTIQETQYF. The CDR3 DNA is TGCAGTGCTAGCGGGGGGACAATCCAAGAGACCCAGTACTTC.

The V gene is TRBV5-5, the J gene TRBJ2-1; possibly TRBD2 for D (5 bases). The CDR3 contains 14 residues. The V and J ends lost 0 bases and 9 bases respectively, with 13 bases between them. Per germline, CDR1 SGHKS and CDR2 YYEKEE (reference sequence). The CDR3: CASSLGVDYSEQFF. The CDR3 DNA sequence: TGTGCCAGCAGCTTGGGGGTCGACTACTCTGAGCAGTTCTTC.

This clonotype was picked up a small number of times. The chain has TRBV5-6 and TRBJ1-5, with D possibly being TRBD1 (6 bases). CDR1 and CDR2 (germline): SGHDT, YYEEEE. Between the trimmed V and J ends, which lost 0 bases and 3 bases, there was a span of 10 bases. This CDR3 spans 15 amino acids. CDR3 sequence: CASSLVGGLNQPQHF. For the CDR3, the DNA is TGTGCCAGCAGCTTGGTCGGGGGCCTCAATCAGCCCCAGCATTTT.

This clonotype was recorded many times. V usage is TRBV10-3 and J usage is TRBJ1-4; D unresolved. Trimming stripped 6 bases from V and 0 bases from J, with 17 bases between. The germline V gene has CDR1 ENHRY and CDR2 SYGVKD. The CDR3 length is 17 residues. The chain's CDR3 is CAISQTSGGATNEKLFF. CDR3 coding DNA: TGTGCCATCAGCCAAACCTCAGGAGGTGCAACTAATGAAAAACTGTTTTTT.

This clonotype has ten or more counts. CDR3: CASSRQETTEAFF. In nucleotides, the CDR3 is TGTGCCAGCAGTCGGCAGGAGACCACTGAAGCTTTCTTT. The V and J genes are TRBV6-1 and TRBJ1-1, with D unclear. CDR1 and CDR2 (germline): MNHNS, SASEGT. There are 13 residues in the CDR3. With 5 bases removed from V and 4 bases from J, the gap between germline ends came to 11 bases.

At least ten counts were recorded for this clonotype. The chain is built from TRBV20-1 and TRBJ2-7, with TRBD2 identical over 14 bases. Trimming removed 3 bases from V and 12 bases from J; junction bases left unmatched: 16. This CDR3 comprises 16 residues. Germline V lookup: CDR1 DFQATT, CDR2 SNEGSKA (reference sequence). The DNA for the CDR3 is TGCAGTGCTAGCCCCACGAGGGGGACTAGCGGGGGCCTGGGGTACTTC. Residues: CSASPTRGTSGGLGYF.

In regard to this clonotype: A single base separates this from a much larger clone, so it may be a read error. The rearrangement joins TRBV4-2 to TRBJ2-7; D may be TRBD1 or TRBD2 (6 bases each). Trimming cost V 4 bases and J 0 bases, with 19 bases left between them. The CDR3 has 17 residues. Germline values: CDR1 LGHNA, CDR2 YNFKEQ. The DNA for the CDR3 is TGTGCCAGCAGCCTTGATTGGGAGTGGGGGGCCTCCTACGAGCAGTACTTC. Protein: CASSLDWEWGASYEQYF.

The rearrangement uses TRBV6-2 or TRBV6-3 and TRBJ2-1; D may be TRBD1 (5 bases). Trimming cost V 5 bases and J 9 bases, with 20 bases left between them. Per germline, CDR1 MNHEY and CDR2 SVGEGT. The CDR3 spans 15 residues. The CDR3 region is CASSPLLAGKVEQFF. The CDR3 bases are TGTGCCAGCAGTCCACTTCTGGCAGGGAAGGTTGAGCAGTTCTTC.

This clonotype was seen a few times. The chain links TRBV28 to TRBJ2-5, with D perhaps matching TRBD2 (5 bases). CDR1 and CDR2 from the germline V gene are MDHEN and SYDVKM. This CDR3 is built from 11 residues. V lost 5 bases to trimming and J lost 10 bases, with 11 bases between them. DNA of the CDR3: TGTGCCAGCAGTCTATCGACTATCCAGTACTTC. Protein product: CASSLSTIQYF.

This clonotype was detected only a few times. The chain carries TRBV20-1 and TRBJ2-5; 7 bases line up with TRBD2. With 3 bases clipped from V and 6 bases from J, the junction kept 10 bases outside the gene matches. This CDR3 is 14 amino acids long. From germline, CDR1 is DFQATT and CDR2 SNEGSKA (reference sequence). CDR3 DNA sequence: TGCAGTGCTAGGAGCGGGGTGGCGGTAAAGACCCAGTACTTC. Residues: CSARSGVAVKTQYF.

A few counts support this clonotype. V and J are TRBV3-1 and TRBJ1-1, with D uncertain. Germline loops: CDR1 LGHDT, CDR2 YNNKEL (reference sequence). The CDR3 consists of 15 residues. The V end was cut by 0 bases, the J end by 1 base, with 9 bases between. CDR3 sequence: CASSQDWSSNTEAFF. Here the CDR3 DNA reads TGTGCCAGCAGCCAAGATTGGTCCTCGAACACTGAAGCTTTCTTT.

This clonotype came up a few times. The chain combines TRBV20-1 with TRBJ1-6, with D perhaps matching TRBD1 (5 bases). The CDR3 runs to 17 residues. Trimming pared 0 bases from V and 6 bases from J, leaving 18 bases between. The germline CDR1 and CDR2 sequences are DFQATT and SNEGSKA (reference sequence). The CDR3 nucleotides read TGCAGTGCTAGAGATGAGGGAACAGGCGGAGGTAATTCACCCCTCCACTTT. It encodes CSARDEGTGGGNSPLHF.

This clonotype was detected many times. The chain employs TRBV20-1 and TRBJ1-6; D perhaps matches TRBD1 (6 bases). The V gene lost 0 bases and the J gene lost 0 bases, with 12 bases spanning the gap. CDR1 DFQATT and CDR2 SNEGSKA come from the germline V gene (reference sequence). The CDR3 extends over 17 amino acids. The CDR3 loop is CSARELGGTSYNSPLHF. The CDR3 region has the DNA TGCAGTGCTAGAGAGTTGGGGGGCACCTCCTATAATTCACCCCTCCACTTT.

The V call is TRBV3-1, the J call TRBJ1-5; TRBD1 might be the D (6 bases). Germline CDR1 LGHDT, CDR2 YNNKEL (reference sequence). V gave up 7 bases and J gave up 4 bases, with 23 bases separating them. This CDR3 contains 17 residues. The CDR3 protein is CASTLQEGGGNNQPQHF. CDR3 nucleotide sequence: TGTGCCAGCACCCTCCAAGAAGGGGGGGGAAATAATCAGCCCCAGCATTTT.